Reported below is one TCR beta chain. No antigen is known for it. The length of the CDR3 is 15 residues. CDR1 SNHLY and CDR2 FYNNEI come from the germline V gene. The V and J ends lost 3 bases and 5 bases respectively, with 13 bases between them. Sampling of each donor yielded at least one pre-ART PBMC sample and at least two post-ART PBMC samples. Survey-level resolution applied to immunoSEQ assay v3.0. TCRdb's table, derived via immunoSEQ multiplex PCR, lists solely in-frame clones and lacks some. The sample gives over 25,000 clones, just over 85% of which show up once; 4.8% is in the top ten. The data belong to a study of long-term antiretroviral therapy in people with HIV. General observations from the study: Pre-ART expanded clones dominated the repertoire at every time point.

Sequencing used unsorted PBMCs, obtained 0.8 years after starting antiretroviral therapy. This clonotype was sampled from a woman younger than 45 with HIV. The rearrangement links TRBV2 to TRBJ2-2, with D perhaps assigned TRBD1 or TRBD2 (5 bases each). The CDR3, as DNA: TGTGCCAGCAGTGATGGGACCCATCGAACCGGGGAGCTGTTTTTT. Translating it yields CASSDGTHRTGELFF.